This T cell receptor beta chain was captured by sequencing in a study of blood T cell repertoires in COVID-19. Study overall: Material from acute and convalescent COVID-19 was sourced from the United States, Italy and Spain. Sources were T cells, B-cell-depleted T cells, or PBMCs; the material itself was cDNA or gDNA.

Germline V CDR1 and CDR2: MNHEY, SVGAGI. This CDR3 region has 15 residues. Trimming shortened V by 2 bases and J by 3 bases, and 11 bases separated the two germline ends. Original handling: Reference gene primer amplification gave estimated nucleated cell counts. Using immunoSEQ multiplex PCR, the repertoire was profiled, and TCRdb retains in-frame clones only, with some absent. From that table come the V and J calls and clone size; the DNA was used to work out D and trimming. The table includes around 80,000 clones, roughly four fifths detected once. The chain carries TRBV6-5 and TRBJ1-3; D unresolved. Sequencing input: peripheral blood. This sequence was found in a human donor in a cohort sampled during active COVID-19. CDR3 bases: TGTGCCAGCAGTTACGGCGGGGTTGATGGAAACACCATATATTTT. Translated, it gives CASSYGGVDGNTIYF.